This TCR beta chain was observed in a study of identical twins. Overall study results and limits: Out-of-frame alpha sequences common to twins exhibited a surplus of low generation probability.

Only healthy Caucasians were included as donors. cDNA molecules carried unique molecular identifiers, and template switching added a universal primer site. In TCRdb, the 5' RACE reads were re-called with MiXCR into one record per CDR3 protein. The sample includes approximately 550,000 distinct CDR3 sequences, 20% to 25% seen only once; the top ten take around 0.47%. This clonotype was seen only a few times. Its target is unknown. In addition, the sample was reused for a study of yellow fever vaccine responses in identical twins. In that study: As reported, the vaccine T cell response of twins seemed partly convergent and partly personalized.

The material sequenced was CD4+ T cells sorted from blood. The receptor was isolated from a woman aged 18-35 years in good health.

DNA of the CDR3: TGTGCCAGCAGCCTCGACGGGAAGGGGGAAAAACTGTTTTTT. Its protein is CASSLDGKGEKLFF. The chain carries TRBV5-6 and TRBJ1-4; D may be TRBD1 (5 bases). V lost 4 bases to trimming and J lost 8 bases, with 15 bases between them. Germline CDR1 and CDR2: SGHDT and YYEEEE. The CDR3 covers 14 residues.